The following is a T cell receptor beta chain sequence with its context. Its antigen remains unknown. TCRdb reworked the 5' RACE reads into one entry per CDR3 protein, no DNA. This sample's table reports over 200,000 distinct CDR3 sequences. The data belong to a study of T cells expressing NK-cell markers. Study outcomes and limitations: Clones of NKG2C+ T cells that had expanded were of unclear HCMV specificity. The contribution of dominant NKG2C+ clonotypes to CD8+ T cells in about 6 donors was 1.0-7.0%.

Germline lookup yields CDR1 SGHDT and CDR2 YYEEEE. This CDR3 spans 18 amino acids. The TCR sequence derives from a man aged 18-30 years in good health. This chain connects TRBV5-6 to TRBJ2-6; as DNA is missing, the TRBD1 call by TCRdb cannot be tested. The sample was blood T cells: a sorted CD56 or NKG2C T cell subset, CD4+ or CD8+ T cells, or bulk PBMC T cells (not recorded which). The CDR3 here is CASSKDKGRISGANVLTF.